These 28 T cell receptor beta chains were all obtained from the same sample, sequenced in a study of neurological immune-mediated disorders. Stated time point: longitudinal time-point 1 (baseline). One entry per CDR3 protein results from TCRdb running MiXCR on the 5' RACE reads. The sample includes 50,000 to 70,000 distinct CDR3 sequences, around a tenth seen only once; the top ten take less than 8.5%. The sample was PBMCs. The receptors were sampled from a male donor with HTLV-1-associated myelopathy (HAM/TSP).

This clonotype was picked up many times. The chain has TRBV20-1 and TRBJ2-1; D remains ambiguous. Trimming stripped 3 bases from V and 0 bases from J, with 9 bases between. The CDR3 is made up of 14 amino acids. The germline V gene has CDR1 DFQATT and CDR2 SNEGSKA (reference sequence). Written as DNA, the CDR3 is TGCAGTGCTAGGAGCCCTGTCTCCTACAATGAGCAGTTCTTC. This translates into CSARSPVSYNEQFF.

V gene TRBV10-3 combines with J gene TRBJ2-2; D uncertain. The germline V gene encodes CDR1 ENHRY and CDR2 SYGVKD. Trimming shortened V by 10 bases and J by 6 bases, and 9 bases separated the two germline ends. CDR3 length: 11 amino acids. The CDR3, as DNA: TGTGCCACAGCACAGTCCGGGGAGCTGTTTTTT. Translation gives CATAQSGELFF.

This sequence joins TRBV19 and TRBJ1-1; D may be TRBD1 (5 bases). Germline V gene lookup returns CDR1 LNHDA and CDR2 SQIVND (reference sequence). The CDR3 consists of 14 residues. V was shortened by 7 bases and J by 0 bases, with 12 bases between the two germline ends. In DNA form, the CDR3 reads TGTGCCAGTAAGGGGCGGCCTTTGAACACTGAAGCTTTCTTT. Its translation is CASKGRPLNTEAFF.

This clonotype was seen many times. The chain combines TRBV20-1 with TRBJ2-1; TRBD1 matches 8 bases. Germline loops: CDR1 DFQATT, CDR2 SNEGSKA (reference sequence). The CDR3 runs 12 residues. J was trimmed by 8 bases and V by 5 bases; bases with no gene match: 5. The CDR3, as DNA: TGCAGTGCTGCCAGGGGGCAAGATGAGCAGTTCTTC. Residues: CSAARGQDEQFF.

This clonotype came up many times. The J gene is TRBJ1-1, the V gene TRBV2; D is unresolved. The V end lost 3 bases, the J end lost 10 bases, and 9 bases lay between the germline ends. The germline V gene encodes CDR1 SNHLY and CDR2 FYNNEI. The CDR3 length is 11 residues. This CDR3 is CASSETRRAFF. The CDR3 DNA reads TGTGCCAGCAGTGAGACCCGACGAGCTTTCTTT.

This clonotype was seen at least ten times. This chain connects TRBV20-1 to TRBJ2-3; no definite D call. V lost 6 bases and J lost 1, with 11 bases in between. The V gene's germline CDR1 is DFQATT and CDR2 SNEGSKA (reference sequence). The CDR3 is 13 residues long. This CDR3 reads CSAGPDRTDTQYF. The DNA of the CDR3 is TGCAGTGCCGGCCCGGACCGCACAGATACGCAGTATTTT.

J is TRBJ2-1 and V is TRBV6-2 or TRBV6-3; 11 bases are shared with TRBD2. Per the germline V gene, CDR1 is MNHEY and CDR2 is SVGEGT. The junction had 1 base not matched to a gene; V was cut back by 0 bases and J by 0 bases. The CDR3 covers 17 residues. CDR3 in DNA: TGTGCCAGCAGTTACTCGACTAGCGGGGTCTCCTACAATGAGCAGTTCTTC. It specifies CASSYSTSGVSYNEQFF.

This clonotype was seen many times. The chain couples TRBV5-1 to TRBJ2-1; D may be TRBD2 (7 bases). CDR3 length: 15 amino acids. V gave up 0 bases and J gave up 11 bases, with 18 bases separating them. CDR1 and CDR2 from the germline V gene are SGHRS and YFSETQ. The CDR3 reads CASSLVGGPTHQQFF. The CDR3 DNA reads TGCGCCAGCAGCTTGGTGGGGGGGCCAACCCACCAGCAGTTCTTC.

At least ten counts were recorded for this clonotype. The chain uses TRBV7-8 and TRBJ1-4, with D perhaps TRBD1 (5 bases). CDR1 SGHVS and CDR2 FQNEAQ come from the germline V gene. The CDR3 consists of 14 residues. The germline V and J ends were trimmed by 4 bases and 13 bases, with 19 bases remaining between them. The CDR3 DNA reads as TGTGCCAGCAGCTCAGAGAGGATGGGGACCCCACTGTTTTTT. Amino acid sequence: CASSSERMGTPLFF.

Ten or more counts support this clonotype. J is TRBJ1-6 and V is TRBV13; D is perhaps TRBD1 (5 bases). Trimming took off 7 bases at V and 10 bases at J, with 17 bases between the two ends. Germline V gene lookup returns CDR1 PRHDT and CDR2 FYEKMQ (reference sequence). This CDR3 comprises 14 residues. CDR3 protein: CASTSGVLGSPLHF. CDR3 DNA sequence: TGTGCCAGCACCTCGGGGGTATTGGGATCACCCCTCCACTTT.

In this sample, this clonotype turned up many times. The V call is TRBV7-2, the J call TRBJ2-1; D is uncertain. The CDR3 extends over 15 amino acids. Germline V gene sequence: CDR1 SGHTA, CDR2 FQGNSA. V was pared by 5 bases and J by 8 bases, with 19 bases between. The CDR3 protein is CASSPPRRPRDEQFF. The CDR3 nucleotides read TGTGCCAGCAGCCCCCCCCGGAGACCACGGGATGAGCAGTTCTTC.

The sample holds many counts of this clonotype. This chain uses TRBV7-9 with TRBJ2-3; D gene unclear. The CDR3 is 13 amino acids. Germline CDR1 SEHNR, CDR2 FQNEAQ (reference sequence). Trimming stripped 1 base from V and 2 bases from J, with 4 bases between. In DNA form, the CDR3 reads TGTGCCAGCAGCTTAGGGGCCACAGATACGCAGTATTTT. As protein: CASSLGATDTQYF.

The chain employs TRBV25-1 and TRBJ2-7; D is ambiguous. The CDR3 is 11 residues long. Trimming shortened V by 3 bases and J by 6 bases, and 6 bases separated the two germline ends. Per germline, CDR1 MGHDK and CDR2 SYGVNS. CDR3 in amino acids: CASSELREQYF. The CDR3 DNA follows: TGTGCCAGCAGTGAGCTGCGCGAGCAGTACTTC.

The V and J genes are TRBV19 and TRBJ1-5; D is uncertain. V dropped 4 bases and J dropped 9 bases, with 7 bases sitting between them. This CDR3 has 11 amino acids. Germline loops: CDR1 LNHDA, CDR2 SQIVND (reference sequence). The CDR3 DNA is TGTGCCAGTAGTAGACGGCGGCCCCAGCATTTT. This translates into CASSRRRPQHF. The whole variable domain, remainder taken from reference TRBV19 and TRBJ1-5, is DGGITQSPKYLFRKEGQNVTLSCEQNLNHDAMYWYRQDPGQGLRLIYYSQIVNDFQKGDIAEGYSVSREKKESFPLTVTSAQKNPTAFYLCASSRRRPQHFGDGTRLSIL.

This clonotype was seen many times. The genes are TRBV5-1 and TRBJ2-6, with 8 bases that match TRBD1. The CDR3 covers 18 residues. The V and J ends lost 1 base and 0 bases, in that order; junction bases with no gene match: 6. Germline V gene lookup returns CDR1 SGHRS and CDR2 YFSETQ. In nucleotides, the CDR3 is TGCGCCAGCAGCTTGCTAAGGACAGGGCCCTCTGGGGCCAACGTCCTGACTTTC. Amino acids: CASSLLRTGPSGANVLTF.

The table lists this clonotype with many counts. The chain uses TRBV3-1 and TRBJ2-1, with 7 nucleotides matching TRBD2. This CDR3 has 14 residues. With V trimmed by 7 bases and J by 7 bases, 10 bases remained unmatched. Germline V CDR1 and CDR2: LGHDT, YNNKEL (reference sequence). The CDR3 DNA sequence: TGTGCCAGCAACCCCTCGGGGGGAGCTAATGAGCAGTTCTTC. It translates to CASNPSGGANEQFF.

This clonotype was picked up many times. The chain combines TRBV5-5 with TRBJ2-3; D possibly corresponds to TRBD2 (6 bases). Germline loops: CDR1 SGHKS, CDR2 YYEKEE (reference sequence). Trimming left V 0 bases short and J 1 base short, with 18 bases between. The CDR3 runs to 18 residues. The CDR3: CASSLARGTSAGTDTQYF. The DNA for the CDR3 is TGTGCCAGCAGCTTGGCCCGGGGGACGAGTGCGGGCACAGATACGCAGTATTTT.

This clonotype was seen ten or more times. CDR3 protein: CSARRDQNTEAFF. CDR3 coding DNA: TGCAGTGCTAGAAGGGACCAGAACACTGAAGCTTTCTTT. The chain carries TRBV20-1 and TRBJ1-1, with D possibly matching TRBD1 (5 bases). The CDR3 is 13 residues long. Trimming shortened V by 2 bases and J by 1 base, and 8 bases separated the two germline ends. Per the germline V gene, CDR1 is DFQATT and CDR2 is SNEGSKA (reference sequence).

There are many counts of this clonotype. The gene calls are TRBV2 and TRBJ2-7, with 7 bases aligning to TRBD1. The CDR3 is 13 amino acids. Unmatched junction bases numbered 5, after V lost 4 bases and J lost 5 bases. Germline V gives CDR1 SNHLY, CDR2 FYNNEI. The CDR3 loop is CASSVQGGHEQYF. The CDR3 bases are TGTGCCAGCAGTGTACAAGGGGGCCACGAGCAGTACTTC.

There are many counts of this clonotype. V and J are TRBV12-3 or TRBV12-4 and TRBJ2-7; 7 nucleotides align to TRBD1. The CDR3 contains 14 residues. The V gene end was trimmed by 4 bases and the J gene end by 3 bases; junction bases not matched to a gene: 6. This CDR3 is CASSWQGVSYEQYF. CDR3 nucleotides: TGTGCCAGCAGTTGGCAGGGGGTGAGCTACGAGCAGTACTTC.

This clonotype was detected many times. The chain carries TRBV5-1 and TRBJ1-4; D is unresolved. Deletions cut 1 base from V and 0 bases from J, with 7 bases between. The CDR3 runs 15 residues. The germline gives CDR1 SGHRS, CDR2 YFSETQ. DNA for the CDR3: TGCGCCAGCAGCTTGACGGGGACAACTAATGAAAAACTGTTTTTT. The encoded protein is CASSLTGTTNEKLFF.

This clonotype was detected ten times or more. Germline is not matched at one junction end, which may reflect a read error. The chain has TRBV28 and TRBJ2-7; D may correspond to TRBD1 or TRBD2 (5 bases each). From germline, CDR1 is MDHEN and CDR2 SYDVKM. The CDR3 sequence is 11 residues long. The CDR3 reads CASSFPGTAHF. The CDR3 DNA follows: TGTGCCAGCAGTTTCCCCGGGACGGCCCACTTC. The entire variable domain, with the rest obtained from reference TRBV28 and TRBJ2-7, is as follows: DVKVTQSSRYLVKRTGEKVFLECVQDMDHENMFWYRQDPGLGLRLIYFSYDVKMKEKGDIPEGYSVSREKKERFSLILESASTNQTSMYLCASSFPGTAHFGPGTRLTVT.

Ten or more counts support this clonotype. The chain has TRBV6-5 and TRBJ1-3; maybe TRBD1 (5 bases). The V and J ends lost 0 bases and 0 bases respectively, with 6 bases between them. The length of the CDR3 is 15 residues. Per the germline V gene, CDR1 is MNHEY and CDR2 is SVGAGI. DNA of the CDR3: TGTGCCAGCAGTTACTCAACAGGCTCTGGAAACACCATATATTTT. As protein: CASSYSTGSGNTIYF.

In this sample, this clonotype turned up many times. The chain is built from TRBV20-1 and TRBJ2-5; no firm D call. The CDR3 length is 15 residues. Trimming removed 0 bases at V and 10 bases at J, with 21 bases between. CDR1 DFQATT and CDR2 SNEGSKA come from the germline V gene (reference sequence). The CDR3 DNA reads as TGCAGTGCTAGAGACCGGGCTTTCTTTACGGCGGTCCAGTACTTC. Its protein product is CSARDRAFFTAVQYF.

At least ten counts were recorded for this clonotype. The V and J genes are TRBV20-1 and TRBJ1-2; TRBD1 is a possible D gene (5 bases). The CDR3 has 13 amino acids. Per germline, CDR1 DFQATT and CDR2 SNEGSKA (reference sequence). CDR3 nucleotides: TGCAGCCCTAAAAAGGGGCTGGGGGGGGGCTACACCTTC. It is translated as CSPKKGLGGGYTF.

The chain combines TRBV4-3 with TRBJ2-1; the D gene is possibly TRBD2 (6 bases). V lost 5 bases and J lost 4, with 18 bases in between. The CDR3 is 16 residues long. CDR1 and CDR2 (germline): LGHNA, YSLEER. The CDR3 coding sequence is TGCGCCAGCAGCAAAGCTAGGCGGGGCAGGTACAATGAGCAGTTCTTC. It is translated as CASSKARRGRYNEQFF.

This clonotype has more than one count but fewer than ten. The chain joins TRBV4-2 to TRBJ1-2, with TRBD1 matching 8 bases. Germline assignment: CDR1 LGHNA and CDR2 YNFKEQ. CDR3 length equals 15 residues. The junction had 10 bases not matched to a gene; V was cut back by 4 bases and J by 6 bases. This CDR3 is CASSPQGQGADGYTF. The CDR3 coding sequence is TGTGCCAGCAGCCCCCAGGGGCAGGGGGCCGATGGCTACACCTTC.

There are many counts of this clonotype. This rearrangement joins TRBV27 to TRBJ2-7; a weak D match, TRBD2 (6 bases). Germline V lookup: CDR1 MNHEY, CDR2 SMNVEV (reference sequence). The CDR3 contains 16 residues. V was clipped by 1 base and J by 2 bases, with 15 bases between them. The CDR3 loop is CASSLWSKGTPYEQYF. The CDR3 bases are TGTGCCAGCAGTTTATGGTCCAAAGGGACTCCCTACGAGCAGTACTTC.